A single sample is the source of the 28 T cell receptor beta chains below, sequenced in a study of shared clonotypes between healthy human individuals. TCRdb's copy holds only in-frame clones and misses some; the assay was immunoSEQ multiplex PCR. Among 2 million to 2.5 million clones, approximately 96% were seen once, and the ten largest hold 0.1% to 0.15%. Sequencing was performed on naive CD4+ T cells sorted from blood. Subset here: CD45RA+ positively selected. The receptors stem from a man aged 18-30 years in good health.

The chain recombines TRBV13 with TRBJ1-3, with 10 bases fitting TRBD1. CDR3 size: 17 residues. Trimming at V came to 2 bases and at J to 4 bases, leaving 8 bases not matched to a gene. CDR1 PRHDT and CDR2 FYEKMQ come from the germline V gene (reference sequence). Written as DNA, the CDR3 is TGTGCCAGCAGCTTATTCCGGGACAGGGGATTGGGAAACACCATATATTTT. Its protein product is CASSLFRDRGLGNTIYF.

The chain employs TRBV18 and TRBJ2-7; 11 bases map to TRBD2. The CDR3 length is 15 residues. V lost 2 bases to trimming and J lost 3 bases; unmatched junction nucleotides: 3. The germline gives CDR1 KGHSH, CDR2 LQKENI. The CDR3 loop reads CASSPTSGSIYEQYF. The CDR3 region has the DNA TGTGCCAGCTCACCAACTAGCGGGAGTATCTACGAGCAGTACTTC.

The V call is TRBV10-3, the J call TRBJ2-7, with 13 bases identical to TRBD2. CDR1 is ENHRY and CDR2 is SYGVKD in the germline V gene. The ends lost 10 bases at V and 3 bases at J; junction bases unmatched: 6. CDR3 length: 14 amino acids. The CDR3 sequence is CATGLAGDFYEQYF. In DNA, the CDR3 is TGTGCCACAGGACTAGCGGGAGACTTCTACGAGCAGTACTTC.

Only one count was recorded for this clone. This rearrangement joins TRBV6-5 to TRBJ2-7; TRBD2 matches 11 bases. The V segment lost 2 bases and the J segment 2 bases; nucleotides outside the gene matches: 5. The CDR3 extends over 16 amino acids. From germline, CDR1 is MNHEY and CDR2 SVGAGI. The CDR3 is CASSYASSGGTYEQYF. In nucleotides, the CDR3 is TGTGCCAGCAGTTACGCTTCTAGCGGGGGGACCTACGAGCAGTACTTC.

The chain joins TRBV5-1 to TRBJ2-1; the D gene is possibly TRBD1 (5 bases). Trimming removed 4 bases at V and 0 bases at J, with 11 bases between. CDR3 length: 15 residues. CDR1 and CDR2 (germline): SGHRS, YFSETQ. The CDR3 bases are TGCGCCAGCAGCGGAGAAGGGGTCTCCTACAATGAGCAGTTCTTC. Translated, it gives CASSGEGVSYNEQFF. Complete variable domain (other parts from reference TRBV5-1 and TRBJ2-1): KAGVTQTPRYLIKTRGQQVTLSCSPISGHRSVSWYQQTPGQGLQFLFEYFSETQRNKGNFPGRFSGRQFSNSRSEMNVSTLELGDSALYLCASSGEGVSYNEQFFGPGTRLTVL.

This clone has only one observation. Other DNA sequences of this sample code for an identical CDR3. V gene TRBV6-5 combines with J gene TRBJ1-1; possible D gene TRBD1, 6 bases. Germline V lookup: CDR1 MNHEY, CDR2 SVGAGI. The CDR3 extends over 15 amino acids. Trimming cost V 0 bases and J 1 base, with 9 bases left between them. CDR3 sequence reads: CASSYSPTGNTEAFF. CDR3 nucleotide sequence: TGTGCCAGCAGTTACTCCCCGACAGGGAACACTGAAGCTTTCTTT.

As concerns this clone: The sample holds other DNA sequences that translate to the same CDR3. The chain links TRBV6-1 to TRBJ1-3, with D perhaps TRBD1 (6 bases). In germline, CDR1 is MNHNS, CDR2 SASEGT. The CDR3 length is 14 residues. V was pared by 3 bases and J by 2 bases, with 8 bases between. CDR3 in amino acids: CASSDRGAGNTIYF. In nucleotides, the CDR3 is TGTGCCAGCAGTGACAGGGGAGCTGGAAACACCATATATTTT.

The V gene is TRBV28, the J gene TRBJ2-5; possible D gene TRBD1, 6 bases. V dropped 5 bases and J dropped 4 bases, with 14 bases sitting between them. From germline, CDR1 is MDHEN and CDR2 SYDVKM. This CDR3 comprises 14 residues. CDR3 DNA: TGTGCCAGCAGTCAGAACAGGGTTGGAGAGACCCAGTACTTC. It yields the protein CASSQNRVGETQYF.

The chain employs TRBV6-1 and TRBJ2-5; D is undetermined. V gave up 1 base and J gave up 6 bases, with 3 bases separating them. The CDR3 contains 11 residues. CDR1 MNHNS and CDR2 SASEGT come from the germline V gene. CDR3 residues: CASSEGQTQYF. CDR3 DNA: TGTGCCAGCAGTGAAGGTCAGACCCAGTACTTC.

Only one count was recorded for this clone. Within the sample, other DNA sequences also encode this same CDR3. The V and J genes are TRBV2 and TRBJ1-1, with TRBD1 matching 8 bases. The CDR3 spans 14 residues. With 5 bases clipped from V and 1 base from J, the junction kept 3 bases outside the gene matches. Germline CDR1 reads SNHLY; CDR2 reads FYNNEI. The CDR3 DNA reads TGTGCCAGCAGTATCGGACAGGGGAACACTGAAGCTTTCTTT. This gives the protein CASSIGQGNTEAFF.

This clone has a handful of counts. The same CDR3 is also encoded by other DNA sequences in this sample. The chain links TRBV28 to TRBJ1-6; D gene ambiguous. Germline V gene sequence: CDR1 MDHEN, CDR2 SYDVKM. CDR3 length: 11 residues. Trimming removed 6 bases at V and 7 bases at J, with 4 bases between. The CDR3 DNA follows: TGTGCCAGCAGGGGGAATTCACCCCTCCACTTT. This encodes CASRGNSPLHF. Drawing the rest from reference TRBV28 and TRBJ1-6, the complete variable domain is DVKVTQSSRYLVKRTGEKVFLECVQDMDHENMFWYRQDPGLGLRLIYFSYDVKMKEKGDIPEGYSVSREKKERFSLILESASTNQTSMYLCASRGNSPLHFGNGTRLTVT.

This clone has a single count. This CDR3 is CASSQGGGSPLHF. CDR3 coding DNA: TGTGCCAGCAGCCAAGGAGGGGGTTCACCCCTCCACTTT. This rearrangement joins TRBV14 to TRBJ1-6; possibly TRBD1 for D (6 bases). V was pared by 1 base and J by 9 bases, with 7 bases between. The CDR3 is made up of 13 amino acids. From germline, CDR1 is SGHDN and CDR2 FVKESK.

In DNA form, the CDR3 reads TGCGCCAGCAGTCCCGGACGGATATTATATGGCTACACCTTC. This encodes CASSPGRILYGYTF. V is TRBV10-2 and J is TRBJ1-2; D is undetermined. The CDR3 contains 14 residues. Germline V gene sequence: CDR1 WSHSY, CDR2 SAAADI. The V end lost 5 bases, the J end lost 5 bases, and 15 bases lay between the germline ends.

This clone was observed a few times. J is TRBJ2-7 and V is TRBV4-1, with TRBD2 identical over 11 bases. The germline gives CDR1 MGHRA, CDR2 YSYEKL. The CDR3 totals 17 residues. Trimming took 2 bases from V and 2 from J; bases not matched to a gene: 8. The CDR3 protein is CASSQSALAGVTYEQYF. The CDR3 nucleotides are TGCGCCAGCAGCCAATCGGCACTAGCGGGGGTCACCTACGAGCAGTACTTC.

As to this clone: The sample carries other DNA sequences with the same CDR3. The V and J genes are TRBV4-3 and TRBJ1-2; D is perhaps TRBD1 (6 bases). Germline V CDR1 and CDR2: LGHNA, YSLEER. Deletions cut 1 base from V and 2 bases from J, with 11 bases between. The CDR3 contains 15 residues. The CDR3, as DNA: TGCGCCAGCAGCCAAGGAACAGGGATAAACTATGGCTACACCTTC. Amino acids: CASSQGTGINYGYTF.

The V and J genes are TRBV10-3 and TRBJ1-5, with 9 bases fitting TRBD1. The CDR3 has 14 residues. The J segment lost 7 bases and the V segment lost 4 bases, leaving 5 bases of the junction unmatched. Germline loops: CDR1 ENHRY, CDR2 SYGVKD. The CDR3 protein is CAISGGQGEQPQHF. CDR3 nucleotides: TGTGCCATCAGTGGGGGACAGGGCGAGCAGCCCCAGCATTTT.

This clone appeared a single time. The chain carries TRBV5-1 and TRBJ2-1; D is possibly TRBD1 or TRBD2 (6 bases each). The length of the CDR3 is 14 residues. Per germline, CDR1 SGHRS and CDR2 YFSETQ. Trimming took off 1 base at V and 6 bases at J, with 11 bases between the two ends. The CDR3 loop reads CASSLRGTGNEQFF. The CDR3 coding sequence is TGCGCCAGCAGCTTGAGGGGGACTGGCAATGAGCAGTTCTTC.

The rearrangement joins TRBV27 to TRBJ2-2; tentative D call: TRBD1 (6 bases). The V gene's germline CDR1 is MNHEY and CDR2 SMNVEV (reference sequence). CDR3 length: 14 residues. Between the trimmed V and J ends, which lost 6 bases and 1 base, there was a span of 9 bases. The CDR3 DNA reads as TGTGCCAGCAGCTGGGGACAGAACACCGGGGAGCTGTTTTTT. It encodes CASSWGQNTGELFF.

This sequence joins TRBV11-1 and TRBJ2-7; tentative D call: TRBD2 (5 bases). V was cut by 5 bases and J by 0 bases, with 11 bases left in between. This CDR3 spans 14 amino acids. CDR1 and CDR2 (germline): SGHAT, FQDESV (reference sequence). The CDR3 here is CASSRPGSSYEQYF. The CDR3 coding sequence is TGTGCCAGCAGCCGGCCGGGAAGCTCCTACGAGCAGTACTTC.

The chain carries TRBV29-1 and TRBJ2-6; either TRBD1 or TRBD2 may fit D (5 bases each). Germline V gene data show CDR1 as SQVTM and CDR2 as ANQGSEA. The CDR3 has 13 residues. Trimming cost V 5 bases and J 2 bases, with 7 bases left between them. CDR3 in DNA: TGCAGCGTTCAGGGAGCTGGGGCCAACGTCCTGACTTTC. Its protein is CSVQGAGANVLTF.

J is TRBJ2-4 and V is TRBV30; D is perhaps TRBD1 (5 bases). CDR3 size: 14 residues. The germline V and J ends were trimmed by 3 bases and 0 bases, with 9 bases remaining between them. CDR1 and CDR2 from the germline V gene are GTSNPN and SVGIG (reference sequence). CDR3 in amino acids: CAWRSQGAKNIQYF. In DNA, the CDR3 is TGTGCCTGGAGGTCTCAGGGAGCCAAAAACATTCAGTACTTC.

The CDR3 protein is CASIRTGGLWTEAFF. Written as DNA, the CDR3 is TGTGCCAGTATCCGGACAGGGGGATTGTGGACTGAAGCTTTCTTT. This chain links TRBV19 with TRBJ1-1; TRBD1 matches 10 bases. With V trimmed by 7 bases and J by 5 bases, 10 bases remained unmatched. The length of the CDR3 is 15 residues. Germline lookup yields CDR1 LNHDA and CDR2 SQIVND (reference sequence).

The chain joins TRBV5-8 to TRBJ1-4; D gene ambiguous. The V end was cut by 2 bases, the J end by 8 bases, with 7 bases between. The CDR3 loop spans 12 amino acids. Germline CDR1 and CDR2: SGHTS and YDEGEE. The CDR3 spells CASSLSGEKLFF. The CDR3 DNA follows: TGTGCCAGCAGCTTAAGCGGGGAAAAACTGTTTTTT.

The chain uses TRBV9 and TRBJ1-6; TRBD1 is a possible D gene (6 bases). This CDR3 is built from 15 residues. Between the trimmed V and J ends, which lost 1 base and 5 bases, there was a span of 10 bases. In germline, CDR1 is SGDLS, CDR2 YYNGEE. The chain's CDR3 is CASSVTGQDNSPLHF. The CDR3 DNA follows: TGTGCCAGCAGCGTAACAGGGCAAGATAATTCACCCCTCCACTTT.

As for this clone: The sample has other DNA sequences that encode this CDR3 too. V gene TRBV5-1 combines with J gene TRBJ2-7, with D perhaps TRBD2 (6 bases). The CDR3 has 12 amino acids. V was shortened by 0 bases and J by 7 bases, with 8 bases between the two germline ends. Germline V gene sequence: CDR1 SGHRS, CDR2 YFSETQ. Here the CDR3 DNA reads TGCGCCAGCAGCTTGGAAGGGACTGAGCAGTACTTC. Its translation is CASSLEGTEQYF.

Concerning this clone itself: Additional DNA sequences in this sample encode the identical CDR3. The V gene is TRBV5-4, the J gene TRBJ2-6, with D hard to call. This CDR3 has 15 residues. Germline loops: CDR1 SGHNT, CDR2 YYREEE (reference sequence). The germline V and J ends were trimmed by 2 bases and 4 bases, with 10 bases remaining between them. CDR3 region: CASSFPRAGANVLTF. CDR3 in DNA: TGTGCCAGCAGCTTCCCCAGAGCCGGGGCCAACGTCCTGACTTTC.

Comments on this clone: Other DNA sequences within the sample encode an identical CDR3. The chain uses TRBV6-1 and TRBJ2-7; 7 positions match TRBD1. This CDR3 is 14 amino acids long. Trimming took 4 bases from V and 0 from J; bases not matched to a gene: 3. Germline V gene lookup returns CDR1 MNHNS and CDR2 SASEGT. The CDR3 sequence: CASSATGTSYEQYF. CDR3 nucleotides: TGTGCCAGCAGTGCGACAGGGACCTCCTACGAGCAGTACTTC.

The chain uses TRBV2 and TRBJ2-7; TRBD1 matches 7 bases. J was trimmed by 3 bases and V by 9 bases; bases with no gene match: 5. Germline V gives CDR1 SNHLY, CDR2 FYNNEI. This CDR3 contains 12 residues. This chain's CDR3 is CARGDRLYEQYF. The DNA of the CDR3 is TGTGCCAGGGGGGACAGACTCTACGAGCAGTACTTC. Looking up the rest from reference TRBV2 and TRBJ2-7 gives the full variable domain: EPEVTQTPSHQVTQMGQEVILRCVPISNHLYFYWYRQILGQKVEFLVSFYNNEISEKSEIFDDQFSVERPDGSNFTLKIRSTKLEDSAMYFCARGDRLYEQYFGPGTRLTVT.